A single sample is the source of the 11 T cell receptor beta chains below, sequenced in a study of beta chain features in type 1 diabetes. The study reverse transcribed the entire isolated RNA, so it sequenced expressed TCRB transcripts. Produced via immunoSEQ multiplex PCR; TCRdb's table is partial and in-frame only. The table records 150,000 to 200,000 clones, around 63% of them present only once. No antigen has been assigned to these receptors. Study-level points and caveats: When Type 1 diabetes patients were examined, their TCRB CDR3s proved moderately but significantly shorter in all four CD4+ subsets.

The sample consisted of naive CD4+ T cells from blood. The source is a man aged 30 to 45 with type 1 diabetes.

This chain connects TRBV5-1 to TRBJ2-6; D is uncertain. Germline CDR1 SGHRS, CDR2 YFSETQ. The ends were cut back, 1 base at V and 0 bases at J, with 17 bases in the middle. This CDR3 is built from 19 residues. The chain's CDR3 is CASSLTPARPASGANVLTF. The CDR3 bases are TGCGCCAGCAGCTTGACTCCGGCCAGGCCCGCCTCTGGGGCCAACGTCCTGACTTTC.

The chain links TRBV5-1 to TRBJ2-4; possibly TRBD1 or TRBD2 for D (6 bases each). The V end lost 0 bases, the J end lost 9 bases, and 13 bases lay between the germline ends. The CDR3 consists of 14 residues. Germline V gene data show CDR1 as SGHRS and CDR2 as YFSETQ. CDR3 residues: CASSLEEGQSIQYF. As DNA, the CDR3 is TGCGCCAGCAGCTTGGAGGAGGGACAAAGCATTCAGTACTTC.

The V call is TRBV10-3, the J call TRBJ2-3; D unresolved. V was cut by 4 bases and J by 0 bases, with 8 bases left in between. This CDR3 comprises 14 residues. Per the germline V gene, CDR1 is ENHRY and CDR2 is SYGVKD. This CDR3 reads CAISGADSTDTQYF. CDR3 coding DNA: TGTGCCATCAGTGGGGCCGATAGCACAGATACGCAGTATTTT.

J is TRBJ2-7 and V is TRBV29-1; D not resolved. CDR3 length equals 10 residues. CDR1 is SQVTM, CDR2 ANQGSEA, per germline. V lost 7 bases and J 4 bases, leaving 8 bases between the germline ends. The CDR3 reads CSAVVYEQYF. The CDR3 nucleotides read TGCAGCGCCGTCGTTTACGAGCAGTACTTC.

This clone was recorded a few times. The V gene is TRBV29-1, the J gene TRBJ2-5; 8 nucleotides agree with TRBD2. This CDR3 spans 15 amino acids. V lost 1 base, J lost 4 bases, and 8 bases stayed unmatched. From germline, CDR1 is SQVTM and CDR2 ANQGSEA. The CDR3 region is CSVEGSAGEGETQYF. For the CDR3, the DNA is TGCAGCGTTGAAGGGTCAGCGGGGGAGGGAGAGACCCAGTACTTC.

The chain links TRBV9 to TRBJ2-1, with D hard to call. V lost 3 bases and J 9 bases, leaving 16 bases between the germline ends. This CDR3 is built from 14 residues. Germline CDR1 and CDR2: SGDLS and YYNGEE. CDR3 sequence: CASSATPTAVEQFF. CDR3 bases: TGTGCCAGCAGCGCGACCCCTACCGCTGTTGAGCAGTTCTTC.

The V and J genes are TRBV11-2 and TRBJ2-1; D remains unclear. V was shortened by 3 bases and J by 9 bases, with 6 bases between the two germline ends. The CDR3 is 11 residues long. From germline, CDR1 is SGHAT and CDR2 FQNNGV. CDR3 protein: CASSFVREQFF. CDR3 sequence (DNA): TGTGCCAGCAGCTTCGTTCGTGAGCAGTTCTTC.

The chain employs TRBV30 and TRBJ1-2; D remains unclear. The V and J ends lost 1 base and 2 bases respectively, with 5 bases between them. This CDR3 is 12 amino acids long. Germline V gives CDR1 GTSNPN, CDR2 SVGIG (reference sequence). CDR3 region: CAWSGRNYGYTF. The CDR3 DNA sequence: TGTGCCTGGAGTGGGAGAAACTATGGCTACACCTTC.

V and J are TRBV9 and TRBJ1-2; no definite D call. The CDR3 is made up of 12 amino acids. Between the trimmed V and J ends, which lost 3 bases and 4 bases, there was a span of 7 bases. CDR1 and CDR2 (germline): SGDLS, YYNGEE. CDR3 loop: CASSGIRYGYTF. The CDR3 DNA follows: TGTGCCAGCAGCGGGATCCGCTATGGCTACACCTTC.

This clone was detected only once. The J gene is TRBJ2-3, the V gene TRBV9; 8 positions match TRBD2. The CDR3 consists of 13 residues. V shed 4 bases and J 9 bases; nucleotides not matched to a gene: 7. CDR1 and CDR2 (germline): SGDLS, YYNGEE. The CDR3: CASSLNIAGTQYF. The CDR3 DNA sequence: TGTGCCAGCAGCCTAAATATAGCGGGAACGCAGTATTTT. The whole variable domain, filled in from reference TRBV9 and TRBJ2-3, reads DSGVTQTPKHLITATGQRVTLRCSPRSGDLSVYWYQQSLDQGLQFLIQYYNGEERAKGNILERFSAQQFPDLHSELNLSSLELGDSALYFCASSLNIAGTQYFGPGTRLTVL.

This clone was seen a handful of times. The sample holds other DNA sequences that translate to the same CDR3. The chain has TRBV29-1 and TRBJ2-5; 9 bases are a match to TRBD2. V gave up 7 bases and J gave up 5 bases; unmatched junction bases: 8. Per the germline V gene, CDR1 is SQVTM and CDR2 is ANQGSEA. The length of the CDR3 is 13 residues. The CDR3: CSAERGAGETQYF. In nucleotides, the CDR3 is TGCAGCGCTGAGCGGGGGGCTGGTGAGACCCAGTACTTC. The full variable domain, its missing parts supplied by reference TRBV29-1 and TRBJ2-5, is SAVISQKPSRDICQRGTSLTIQCQVDSQVTMMFWYRQQPGQSLTLIATANQGSEATYESGFVIDKFPISRPNLTFSTLTVSNMSPEDSSIYLCSAERGAGETQYFGPGTRLLVL.